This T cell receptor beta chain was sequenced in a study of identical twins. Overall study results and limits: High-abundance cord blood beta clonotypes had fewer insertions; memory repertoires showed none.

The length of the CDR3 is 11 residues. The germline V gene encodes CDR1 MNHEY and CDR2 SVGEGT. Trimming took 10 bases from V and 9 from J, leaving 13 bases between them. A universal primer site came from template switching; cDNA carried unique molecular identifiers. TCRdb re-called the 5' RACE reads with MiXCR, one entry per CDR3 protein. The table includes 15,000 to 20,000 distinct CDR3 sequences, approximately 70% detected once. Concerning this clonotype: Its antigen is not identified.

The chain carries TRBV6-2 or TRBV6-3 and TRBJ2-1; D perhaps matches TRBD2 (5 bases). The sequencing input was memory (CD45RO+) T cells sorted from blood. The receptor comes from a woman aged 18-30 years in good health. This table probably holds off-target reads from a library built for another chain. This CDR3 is CAISVGVEQFF. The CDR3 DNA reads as TGTGCCATTTCCGTCGGGGTTGAGCAGTTCTTC.